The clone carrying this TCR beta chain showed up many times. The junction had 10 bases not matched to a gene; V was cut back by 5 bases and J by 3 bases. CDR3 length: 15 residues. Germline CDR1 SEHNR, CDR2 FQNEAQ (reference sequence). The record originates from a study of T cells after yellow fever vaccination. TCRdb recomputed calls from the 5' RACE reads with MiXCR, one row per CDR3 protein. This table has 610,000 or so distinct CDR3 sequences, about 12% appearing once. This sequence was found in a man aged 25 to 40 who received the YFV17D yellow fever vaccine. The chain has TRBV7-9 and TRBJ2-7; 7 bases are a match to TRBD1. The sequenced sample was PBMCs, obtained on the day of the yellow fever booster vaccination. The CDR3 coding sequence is TGTGCCAGCAGCCCTCCGACAGGGTACGTCTACGAGCAGTACTTC. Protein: CASSPPTGYVYEQYF.